A single sample is the source of the 30 T cell receptor beta chains below, sequenced in a study of untreated major depressive disorder. These receptors' antigens are unknown. Findings and limits, study-wide: CD4+ T cells from depressed patients used TRBV05-01 (Vbeta 5.1) more often than controls.

Method: immunoSEQ multiplex PCR; TCRdb's copy keeps in-frame clones and lacks some. The profile covers 10,000 to 15,000 clones, with about nine tenths appearing a single time and less than 0.95% taken by the ten largest. Input material: CD4+ T cells from PBMCs. These TCRs come from a man younger than 40 with major depressive disorder.

The CDR3 nucleotides read TGTGCCAGCAGTTACGCCAGGGGTGCCTACAATGAGCAGTTCTTC. Amino acid sequence: CASSYARGAYNEQFF. The V and J genes are TRBV6-5 and TRBJ2-1, with D perhaps matching TRBD1 (6 bases). Germline CDR1 MNHEY, CDR2 SVGAGI. The CDR3 sequence is 15 residues long. V lost 2 bases to trimming and J lost 2 bases, with 10 bases between them.

The rearrangement joins TRBV2 to TRBJ1-3, with D possibly matching TRBD1 (6 bases). V lost 5 bases and J 0 bases, leaving 8 bases between the germline ends. The CDR3 is 14 amino acids. CDR1 is SNHLY and CDR2 is FYNNEI in the germline V gene. The CDR3, as DNA: TGTGCCAGCAGTCGGACAGTCTCTGGAAACACCATATATTTT. Translating gives CASSRTVSGNTIYF.

V is TRBV27 and J is TRBJ2-1; TRBD1 matches at 11 bases. V lost 8 bases, J lost 4 bases, and 1 base stayed unmatched. The germline V gene encodes CDR1 MNHEY and CDR2 SMNVEV (reference sequence). The CDR3 runs to 13 residues. For the CDR3, the DNA is TGTGCCAGCGGGACAGGGGGTTACAATGAGCAGTTCTTC. Protein product: CASGTGGYNEQFF.

J is TRBJ1-1 and V is TRBV6-5; weak D call: TRBD1 (5 bases). With 7 bases removed from V and 5 bases from J, the gap between germline ends came to 20 bases. This CDR3 is 15 amino acids long. Per the germline V gene, CDR1 is MNHEY and CDR2 is SVGAGI. For the CDR3, the DNA is TGTGCCAGCAACCGGGACGGGACCGAGAGAACTGAAGCTTTCTTT. It encodes CASNRDGTERTEAFF.

The V and J genes are TRBV10-2 and TRBJ1-3; TRBD1 agrees at 7 bases. Germline assignment: CDR1 WSHSY and CDR2 SAAADI. V trimming: 6 bases; J trimming: 4 bases; junction bases outside the gene matches: 9. This CDR3 has 15 amino acids. The CDR3: CASRGSGTAGNTIYF. The CDR3 nucleotides read TGCGCCAGCAGAGGGTCCGGGACAGCCGGAAACACCATATATTTT.

The V gene is TRBV6-1, the J gene TRBJ1-1; the D gene is possibly TRBD1 (5 bases). This CDR3 has 15 residues. V shed 0 bases and J shed 4 bases, with 12 bases lying between them. Germline V gene lookup returns CDR1 MNHNS and CDR2 SASEGT. CDR3 in DNA: TGTGCCAGCAGTGAAGCCGGGGGACTGGGCACTGAAGCTTTCTTT. As protein: CASSEAGGLGTEAFF.

The V call is TRBV6-6, the J call TRBJ2-7; unclear D gene. Germline V gene lookup returns CDR1 MNHNY and CDR2 SVGAGI (reference sequence). CDR3 length: 12 residues. Trimming stripped 4 bases from V and 6 bases from J, with 10 bases between. The CDR3 here is CASSFGEREQYF. The CDR3 region has the DNA TGTGCCAGCAGTTTCGGTGAGCGCGAGCAGTACTTC.

The chain carries TRBV2 and TRBJ2-7; TRBD2 aligns across 8 bases. Germline CDR1 is SNHLY and CDR2 is FYNNEI. The CDR3 runs 15 residues. The junction had 9 bases not matched to a gene; V was cut back by 2 bases and J by 6 bases. The CDR3 bases are TGTGCCAGCAGTGAATACGGGGGGGTAATTTCCGAGCAGTACTTC. It yields the protein CASSEYGGVISEQYF.

The chain carries TRBV7-3 and TRBJ1-1; D gene uncertain. CDR1 SGHTA and CDR2 FQGTGA come from the germline V gene. V was shortened by 2 bases and J by 4 bases, with 11 bases between the two germline ends. CDR3 length: 14 amino acids. CDR3 sequence: CASSLGGGRTEAFF. The DNA of the CDR3 is TGTGCCAGCAGCTTAGGAGGCGGGCGCACTGAAGCTTTCTTT.

The chain combines TRBV5-1 with TRBJ2-7; possible D gene TRBD1, 5 bases. The CDR3 length is 12 residues. Trimming stripped 4 bases from V and 4 bases from J, with 9 bases between. Germline V CDR1 and CDR2: SGHRS, YFSETQ. CDR3 protein: CASSVQGYEQYF. The CDR3 DNA reads as TGCGCCAGCAGCGTCCAGGGTTACGAGCAGTACTTC.

The V call is TRBV11-3, the J call TRBJ2-2, with 8 bases lining up with TRBD1. After removal of 5 bases from V and 3 bases from J, the junction contained 5 bases not matched to a gene. Germline loops: CDR1 SGHNT, CDR2 YENEEA. The CDR3 runs to 15 residues. In DNA, the CDR3 is TGTGCCAGCAGCCCGACAGGGGCGGACACCGGGGAGCTGTTTTTT. Residues: CASSPTGADTGELFF.

This chain uses TRBV7-3 with TRBJ2-2; D gene unclear. Germline CDR1 reads SGHTA; CDR2 reads FQGTGA. Trimming took 4 bases from V and 3 from J, leaving 9 bases between them. CDR3 length: 14 amino acids. For the CDR3, the DNA is TGTGCCAGCAGCTCTCGGATAGACACCGGGGAGCTGTTTTTT. Encoded protein: CASSSRIDTGELFF.

This clone was seen only once. The chain carries TRBV7-2 and TRBJ1-5; no definite D call. The V end lost 4 bases, the J end lost 3 bases, and 4 bases lay between the germline ends. There are 12 residues in the CDR3. The V gene's germline CDR1 is SGHTA and CDR2 FQGNSA. CDR3 coding DNA: TGTGCCAGCAGCTATTACAATCAGCCCCAGCATTTT. Its translation is CASSYYNQPQHF.

This rearrangement joins TRBV6-1 to TRBJ2-7, with 7 bases lining up with TRBD1. Germline CDR1 reads MNHNS; CDR2 reads SASEGT. This CDR3 spans 15 amino acids. With V trimmed by 2 bases and J by 0 bases, 4 bases remained unmatched. CDR3 nucleotides: TGTGCCAGCAGTGAACTGAGACAGGGCTCCTACGAGCAGTACTTC. Translation: CASSELRQGSYEQYF.

The rearrangement links TRBV7-7 to TRBJ1-5; weak D call: TRBD1 (5 bases). Trimming took off 5 bases at V and 2 bases at J, with 16 bases between the two ends. Per the germline V gene, CDR1 is SSHAT and CDR2 is FNYEAQ (reference sequence). The CDR3 covers 16 residues. The CDR3 loop reads CASSTRDWFGNQPQHF. CDR3 DNA: TGTGCCAGCAGCACCCGGGACTGGTTTGGCAATCAGCCCCAGCATTTT.

This clone appeared a single time. The rearrangement joins TRBV6-5 to TRBJ1-3; no clear D gene. The germline V and J ends were trimmed by 10 bases and 5 bases, with 15 bases remaining between them. Per the germline V gene, CDR1 is MNHEY and CDR2 is SVGAGI. The CDR3 length is 13 residues. CDR3 protein: CATHGRMRNTIYF. The CDR3 DNA follows: TGTGCCACCCACGGCAGGATGAGAAACACCATATATTTT.

J is TRBJ2-7 and V is TRBV5-1; 12 bases map to TRBD2. CDR3 length: 16 residues. Germline V gene lookup returns CDR1 SGHRS and CDR2 YFSETQ. Trimming at V came to 4 bases and at J to 0 bases, leaving 5 bases not matched to a gene. CDR3 DNA sequence: TGCGCCAGCAGCCCACCGACTAGCGGGGGCTCCTACGAGCAGTACTTC. Translation: CASSPPTSGGSYEQYF.

The V call is TRBV5-1, the J call TRBJ1-5, with D possibly TRBD1 on 6 matching bases. Germline CDR1 and CDR2: SGHRS and YFSETQ. V was cut by 4 bases and J by 5 bases, with 13 bases left in between. The CDR3 covers 14 residues. In nucleotides, the CDR3 is TGCGCCAGCAGCCCCACAGGGTACGATCAGCCCCAGCATTTT. Residues: CASSPTGYDQPQHF.

V and J are TRBV2 and TRBJ1-6; no clear D gene. Germline CDR1 and CDR2: SNHLY and FYNNEI. CDR3 length: 14 amino acids. V lost 6 bases and J lost 6, with 12 bases in between. The CDR3, as DNA: TGTGCCAGCAGCCCTGGGTACCCTAATTCACCCCTCCACTTT. It yields the protein CASSPGYPNSPLHF.

The chain is built from TRBV2 and TRBJ1-3; TRBD1 might be the D (6 bases). Germline CDR1 is SNHLY and CDR2 is FYNNEI. V lost 9 bases and J 1 base, leaving 13 bases between the germline ends. The CDR3 sequence is 14 residues long. The CDR3 DNA is TGTGCCAGTGGGTGGGGGGCGTCTGGAAACACCATATATTTT. This gives the protein CASGWGASGNTIYF.

The rearrangement uses TRBV18 and TRBJ1-2; D perhaps matches TRBD1 (5 bases). The CDR3 is 14 residues long. Trimming left V 2 bases short and J 3 bases short, with 10 bases between. The germline CDR1 and CDR2 sequences are KGHSH and LQKENI. CDR3 bases: TGTGCCAGCTCACCAGCCAGGGAGGACTATGGCTACACCTTC. The encoded protein is CASSPAREDYGYTF.

The V and J genes are TRBV27 and TRBJ1-5; tentatively, D is TRBD1 (6 bases). The germline gives CDR1 MNHEY, CDR2 SMNVEV (reference sequence). Trimming shortened V by 4 bases and J by 4 bases, and 14 bases separated the two germline ends. The length of the CDR3 is 15 residues. The CDR3 DNA is TGTGCCAGCAGTTCGGGGGGCTGGGGAAATCAGCCCCAGCATTTT. The encoded protein is CASSSGGWGNQPQHF.

This clone came up a few times. This rearrangement joins TRBV6-1 to TRBJ2-1, with TRBD2 matching over 12 bases. The germline CDR1 and CDR2 sequences are MNHNS and SASEGT. The CDR3 spans 16 residues. Trimming cost V 4 bases and J 3 bases; bases outside gene matches: 4. CDR3 nucleotide sequence: TGTGCCAGCAGTGGACCTAGCGGGGGGGTCTACAATGAGCAGTTCTTC. Amino acids: CASSGPSGGVYNEQFF.

The chain combines TRBV30 with TRBJ1-2; D unclear. The CDR3 runs to 11 residues. The germline V and J ends were trimmed by 0 bases and 11 bases, with 10 bases remaining between them. Germline CDR1 reads GTSNPN; CDR2 reads SVGIG (reference sequence). This CDR3 reads CAWSVNSRYTF. The CDR3 coding sequence is TGTGCCTGGAGTGTTAACAGTAGATACACCTTC.

The sample holds one count of this clone. The chain is built from TRBV27 and TRBJ2-3, with TRBD1 as a possible D gene (6 bases). The CDR3 extends over 14 amino acids. V shed 0 bases and J shed 6 bases, with 10 bases lying between them. CDR1 is MNHEY and CDR2 is SMNVEV in the germline V gene (reference sequence). The CDR3 loop reads CASSLSGAGDTQYF. The CDR3 DNA follows: TGTGCCAGCAGTTTATCGGGGGCCGGGGATACGCAGTATTTT.

V gene TRBV27 combines with J gene TRBJ2-7; the D gene is possibly TRBD1 (5 bases). This CDR3 comprises 13 residues. Germline loops: CDR1 MNHEY, CDR2 SMNVEV (reference sequence). Trimming removed 10 bases at V and 2 bases at J, with 15 bases between. As DNA, the CDR3 is TGTGCCACCCGGCCCAACAGGCCCTACGAGCAGTACTTC. It encodes CATRPNRPYEQYF.

The V and J genes are TRBV5-1 and TRBJ1-1; D may be TRBD1 (5 bases). Germline CDR1 is SGHRS and CDR2 is YFSETQ. Trimming stripped 0 bases from V and 1 base from J, with 16 bases between. The CDR3 sequence is 17 residues long. The CDR3 spells CASSLAVAGRENTEAFF. The CDR3 DNA is TGCGCCAGCAGCTTGGCCGTCGCTGGCAGGGAGAACACTGAAGCTTTCTTT.

The CDR3, as DNA: TGTGCCAGCCGTGGACAGGGGTATGGCTACACCTTC. Residues: CASRGQGYGYTF. V gene TRBV27 combines with J gene TRBJ1-2, with TRBD1 identical over 9 bases. Germline V gives CDR1 MNHEY, CDR2 SMNVEV (reference sequence). CDR3 length: 12 amino acids. V was pared by 8 bases and J by 5 bases, with 3 bases of the junction left unmatched.

This chain links TRBV11-2 with TRBJ2-7, with D unclear. The germline V gene has CDR1 SGHAT and CDR2 FQNNGV. V was clipped by 8 bases and J by 0 bases, with 14 bases between them. This CDR3 has 14 residues. CDR3 sequence reads: CASRYLRSSYEQYF. CDR3 sequence (DNA): TGTGCCAGCCGCTATCTGAGGAGCTCCTACGAGCAGTACTTC.

This chain links TRBV20-1 with TRBJ1-2; no definite D call. Germline-derived CDR1 and CDR2 are DFQATT and SNEGSKA (reference sequence). This CDR3 comprises 11 residues. CDR3 sequence reads: CSLTDNYGYTF. DNA of the CDR3: TGCAGCCTAACAGATAACTATGGCTACACCTTC.